This TCR beta chain was identified in a study of T-cell reconstitution after alpha-beta-depleted transplantation in children. Unique molecular identifiers were incorporated during preparation of the TCRbeta library. TCRdb recomputed calls from the PCR reads with MiXCR, one row per CDR3 protein. Of over 300,000 distinct CDR3 sequences detected, approximately 10% appear once; the ten largest clones hold 2% to 3%. CDR3 length: 15 amino acids. V lost 2 bases to trimming and J lost 6 bases, with 11 bases between them. Germline V lookup: CDR1 LGHNA, CDR2 YSLEER. V and J are TRBV4-3 and TRBJ1-6; tentatively, D is TRBD1 (5 bases). Sequencing used PBMCs from the stem cell graft donor, obtained from the stem cell graft. The source is a human donor who donated a stem cell graft to a child with acute lymphoblastic leukemia. The CDR3 sequence: CASSQLQAPNSPLHF. CDR3 coding DNA: TGCGCCAGCAGCCAATTACAGGCGCCTAATTCACCCCTCCACTTT.